A selection of T cell receptor beta chains follows, all from one sample in a study of CD8+CD57+ T cells in acquired aplastic anemia. One entry per CDR3 protein, called by TCRdb with MiXCR from the reads. The data contain roughly 180,000 distinct CDR3 sequences, about half of them seen just once; the ten biggest clones take up over 10%. The material sequenced was sorted CD4+, CD8+, or CD8+CD57+ T cells (not recorded which) from PBMCs. These receptors originate from a human donor with aplastic anemia. Each CDR3 is given with its conserved first and last residue. D genes are given only for firm matches. Rows give clone size only sometimes, using once, few, many, or a class for an expanded clone.

J gene: TRBJ2-5
D gene: TRBD2
V gene: TRBV20-1
clone size: -
CDR3 protein: CSAEAGGPRGETQYF
CDR3 DNA: TGCAGTGCCGAAGCGGGAGGGCCAAGGGGAGAGACCCAGTACTTC

J gene: TRBJ2-2
D gene: -
V gene: TRBV10-3
clone size: -
CDR3 protein: CAISWDKGNTGELFF
CDR3 DNA: TGCGCCATCAGCTGGGACAAAGGGAACACCGGGGAGCTGTTTTTT

J gene: TRBJ2-7
D gene: -
V gene: TRBV7-8
clone size: -
CDR3 protein: CASSLVTRRVGTEQYF
CDR3 DNA: TGTGCCAGCAGCTTAGTCACCAGGCGGGTGGGTACGGAGCAGTACTTC

J gene: TRBJ2-3
D gene: -
V gene: TRBV7-2
clone size: many
CDR3 protein: CASSLWGGRDTQYF
CDR3 DNA: TGTGCCAGCAGCTTATGGGGGGGCCGGGATACGCAGTATTTT

J gene: TRBJ2-1
D gene: -
V gene: TRBV2
clone size: -
CDR3 protein: CASSEVVRVHEQFF
CDR3 DNA: TGTGCCAGCAGTGAAGTGGTCAGGGTGCATGAGCAGTTCTTC

J gene: TRBJ1-5
D gene: -
V gene: TRBV2
clone size: -
CDR3 protein: CASSWGGRNQPQHF
CDR3 DNA: TGTGCCAGCTCTTGGGGGGGTAGGAATCAGCCCCAGCATTTT

J gene: TRBJ1-1
D gene: TRBD1
V gene: TRBV5-6
clone size: many
CDR3 protein: CASSADRGRMNTEAFF
CDR3 DNA: TGTGCCAGCAGCGCCGACAGGGGGAGAATGAACACTGAAGCTTTCTTT

J gene: TRBJ2-1
D gene: TRBD2
V gene: TRBV25-1
clone size: -
CDR3 protein: CASSESGRTSGRASYNEQFF
CDR3 DNA: TGTGCCAGCAGTGAATCGGGTCGGACTAGCGGGAGGGCCTCCTACAATGAGCAGTTCTTC

J gene: TRBJ2-3
D gene: -
V gene: TRBV5-1
clone size: many
CDR3 protein: CASSLRYASTDTQYF
CDR3 DNA: TGCGCCAGCAGCTTGCGCTACGCTAGCACAGATACGCAGTATTTT

J gene: TRBJ2-7
D gene: TRBD2
V gene: TRBV9
clone size: many
CDR3 protein: CASSALAGASSYEQYF
CDR3 DNA: TGTGCCAGCAGTGCACTAGCGGGGGCTTCCTCCTACGAGCAGTACTTC

J gene: TRBJ2-3
D gene: -
V gene: TRBV7-3
clone size: many
CDR3 protein: CASSDGRLGGTDTQYF
CDR3 DNA: TGTGCCAGCAGCGACGGGCGGCTAGGGGGCACAGATACGCAGTATTTT

J gene: TRBJ1-1
D gene: -
V gene: TRBV20-1
clone size: -
CDR3 protein: CSAPGPNEEAFF
CDR3 DNA: TGCAGTGCACCCGGACCTAACGAGGAAGCTTTCTTT

J gene: TRBJ2-7
D gene: -
V gene: TRBV10-3
clone size: -
CDR3 protein: CAISEQGSYEQYF
CDR3 DNA: TGTGCCATCAGTGAGCAAGGCTCCTACGAGCAGTACTTC

J gene: TRBJ2-7
D gene: TRBD2
V gene: TRBV7-9
clone size: many
CDR3 protein: CASTRLAGYEQYF
CDR3 DNA: TGTGCCAGCACCCGTCTAGCGGGCTACGAGCAGTACTTC

J gene: TRBJ2-2
D gene: -
V gene: TRBV24-1
clone size: once
CDR3 protein: CATRDTGELFF
CDR3 DNA: TGTGCCACTCGGGACACCGGGGAGCTGTTTTTT

J gene: TRBJ1-3
D gene: -
V gene: TRBV30
clone size: once
CDR3 protein: CAWSLGGAFSGNTIYF
CDR3 DNA: TGTGCCTGGAGTTTGGGAGGGGCATTCTCTGGAAACACCATATATTTT

J gene: TRBJ2-7
D gene: -
V gene: TRBV25-1
clone size: -
CDR3 protein: CASRPGSTGVGQYF
CDR3 DNA: TGTGCCAGCAGACCCGGCTCAACGGGTGTAGGGCAGTACTTC

J gene: TRBJ2-5
D gene: TRBD1
V gene: TRBV29-1
clone size: -
CDR3 protein: CSVASHRGEQYF
CDR3 DNA: TGCAGCGTCGCGAGCCACAGGGGGGAACAGTACTTC

J gene: TRBJ2-3
D gene: -
V gene: TRBV29-1
clone size: few
CDR3 protein: CSVGEGPTDTQYF
CDR3 DNA: TGCAGCGTTGGTGAGGGCCCCACAGATACGCAGTATTTT

J gene: TRBJ2-5
D gene: -
V gene: TRBV5-4
clone size: -
CDR3 protein: CASSSEGGPETQYF
CDR3 DNA: TGTGCCAGCAGCTCGGAGGGGGGGCCAGAGACCCAGTACTTC

J gene: TRBJ2-7
D gene: TRBD1
V gene: TRBV5-1
clone size: -
CDR3 protein: CASSTKDRGYEQYF
CDR3 DNA: TGCGCCAGCAGCACCAAGGACAGGGGATACGAGCAGTACTTC

J gene: TRBJ1-1
D gene: TRBD1
V gene: TRBV29-1
clone size: -
CDR3 protein: CSVADRGHNTEAFF
CDR3 DNA: TGCAGCGTCGCGGACAGGGGGCATAACACTGAAGCTTTCTTT

J gene: TRBJ1-5
D gene: -
V gene: TRBV7-7
clone size: many
CDR3 protein: CASSQKGVETRGDQHF
CDR3 DNA: TGTGCCAGCAGTCAAAAAGGGGTGGAGACGCGTGGGGACCAGCATTTT

J gene: TRBJ2-2
D gene: -
V gene: TRBV19
clone size: -
CDR3 protein: CATRGAGELFF
CDR3 DNA: TGTGCCACTAGGGGAGCCGGGGAGCTGTTTTTT

J gene: TRBJ1-1
D gene: -
V gene: TRBV19
clone size: -
CDR3 protein: CASSIERRVTEAFF
CDR3 DNA: TGTGCCAGTAGTATAGAGAGGAGGGTCACTGAAGCTTTCTTT

J gene: TRBJ1-1
D gene: -
V gene: TRBV6-4
clone size: many
CDR3 protein: CASSDLKVGTEAFF
CDR3 DNA: TGTGCCAGCAGTGACTTGAAGGTGGGGACTGAAGCTTTCTTT

J gene: TRBJ1-2
D gene: TRBD1
V gene: TRBV2
clone size: -
CDR3 protein: CASLLGQNGYTF
CDR3 DNA: TGTGCCAGCCTGCTGGGACAGAATGGCTACACCTTC

J gene: TRBJ1-1
D gene: TRBD1
V gene: TRBV18
clone size: -
CDR3 protein: CASSTGTGNLPEAFF
CDR3 DNA: TGTGCCAGCTCAACCGGGACAGGGAACCTCCCTGAAGCTTTCTTT

J gene: TRBJ2-5
D gene: -
V gene: TRBV15
clone size: once
CDR3 protein: CATSPLPGLPGSQYF
CDR3 DNA: TGTGCCACCAGCCCCCTCCCGGGACTCCCCGGGAGCCAGTACTTC

J gene: TRBJ2-7
D gene: -
V gene: TRBV12-3/TRBV12-4
clone size: many
CDR3 protein: CASSLVTGGESLARYEQYF
CDR3 DNA: TGTGCCAGCAGTTTAGTAACTGGGGGCGAGAGTCTAGCGAGATACGAGCAGTACTTC

J gene: TRBJ1-5
D gene: -
V gene: TRBV5-1
clone size: many
CDR3 protein: CASSLLGQNNQPQHF
CDR3 DNA: TGCGCCAGCAGCCTGTTGGGGCAGAACAATCAGCCCCAGCATTTT

J gene: TRBJ1-6
D gene: -
V gene: TRBV10-3
clone size: -
CDR3 protein: CASSEGLSSYNSPLHF
CDR3 DNA: TGTGCCAGCAGTGAGGGCCTCAGCTCCTATAATTCACCCCTCCACTTT

J gene: TRBJ1-4
D gene: TRBD1
V gene: TRBV10-3
clone size: -
CDR3 protein: CAIRMTGGNKYRDEKLFF
CDR3 DNA: TGTGCCATCAGGATGACAGGGGGAAATAAATATCGTGATGAAAAACTGTTTTTT

J gene: TRBJ1-1
D gene: -
V gene: TRBV29-1
clone size: few
CDR3 protein: CSVTDRPEAFF
CDR3 DNA: TGCAGCGTGACAGATCGTCCTGAAGCTTTCTTT

J gene: TRBJ1-2
D gene: TRBD1
V gene: TRBV12-3/TRBV12-4
clone size: few
CDR3 protein: CASRPGQGRGYTF
CDR3 DNA: TGTGCCAGCAGGCCCGGACAGGGAAGGGGCTACACCTTC

J gene: TRBJ2-7
D gene: -
V gene: TRBV5-6
clone size: -
CDR3 protein: CASSRRGGVYSEQYF
CDR3 DNA: TGTGCCAGCAGCCGAAGGGGCGGGGTCTACTCCGAGCAGTACTTC

J gene: TRBJ2-7
D gene: -
V gene: TRBV5-1
clone size: few
CDR3 protein: CASSLVVSYEQYF
CDR3 DNA: TGCGCCAGCAGCTTGGTCGTGAGCTACGAGCAGTACTTC

J gene: TRBJ2-1
D gene: TRBD2
V gene: TRBV4-1
clone size: many
CDR3 protein: CASSQMGTSGQFF
CDR3 DNA: TGCGCCAGCAGCCAAATGGGGACTAGCGGGCAGTTCTTC

J gene: TRBJ2-1
D gene: TRBD2
V gene: TRBV10-3
clone size: few
CDR3 protein: CASRAKRGGLPSEQFF
CDR3 DNA: TGTGCCAGCAGGGCAAAGCGGGGGGGCCTCCCCTCTGAGCAGTTCTTC

J gene: TRBJ2-1
D gene: TRBD2
V gene: TRBV15
clone size: few
CDR3 protein: CATSRGTSGSTEQFF
CDR3 DNA: TGTGCCACCAGCAGAGGAACTAGCGGGAGCACTGAGCAGTTCTTC

J gene: TRBJ1-5
D gene: TRBD1
V gene: TRBV5-6
clone size: many
CDR3 protein: CASSLGGQIAYARQPQHF
CDR3 DNA: TGTGCCAGCAGCTTGGGGGGACAGATCGCCTACGCCCGGCAGCCCCAGCATTTT